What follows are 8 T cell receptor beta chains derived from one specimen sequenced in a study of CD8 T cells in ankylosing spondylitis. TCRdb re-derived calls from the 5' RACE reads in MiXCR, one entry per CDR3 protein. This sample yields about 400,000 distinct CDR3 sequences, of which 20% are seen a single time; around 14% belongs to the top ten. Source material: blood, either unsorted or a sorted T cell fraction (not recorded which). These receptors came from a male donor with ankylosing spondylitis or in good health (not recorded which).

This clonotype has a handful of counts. DNA of the CDR3: TGTGCCAGCAGCCGGAATAACGGCGAGCAGTACTTC. Residues: CASSRNNGEQYF. This chain links TRBV9 with TRBJ2-7; D not resolved. Germline assignment: CDR1 SGDLS and CDR2 YYNGEE. The CDR3 is 12 amino acids. Between the trimmed V and J ends, which lost 4 bases and 6 bases, there was a span of 11 bases.

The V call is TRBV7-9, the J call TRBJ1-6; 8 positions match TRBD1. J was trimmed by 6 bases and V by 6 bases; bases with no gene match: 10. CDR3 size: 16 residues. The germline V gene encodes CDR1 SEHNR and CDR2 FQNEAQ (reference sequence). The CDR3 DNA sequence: TGTGCCAGCAGAGGGGAGGACAGGGACGGTAATTCACCCCTCCACTTT. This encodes CASRGEDRDGNSPLHF.

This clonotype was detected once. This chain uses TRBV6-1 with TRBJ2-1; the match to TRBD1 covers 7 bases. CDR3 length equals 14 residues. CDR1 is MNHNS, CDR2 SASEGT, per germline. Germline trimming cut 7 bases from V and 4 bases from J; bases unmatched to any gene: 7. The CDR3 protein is CASTPRDRYNEQFF. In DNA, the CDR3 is TGTGCCAGCACCCCACGGGACAGATACAATGAGCAGTTCTTC.

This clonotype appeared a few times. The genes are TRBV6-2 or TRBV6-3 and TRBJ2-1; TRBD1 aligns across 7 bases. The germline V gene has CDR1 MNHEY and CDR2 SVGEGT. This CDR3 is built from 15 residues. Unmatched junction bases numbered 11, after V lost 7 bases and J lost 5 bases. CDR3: CASTHPGTENNEQFF. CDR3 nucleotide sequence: TGTGCCAGCACCCATCCCGGGACAGAAAACAATGAGCAGTTCTTC.

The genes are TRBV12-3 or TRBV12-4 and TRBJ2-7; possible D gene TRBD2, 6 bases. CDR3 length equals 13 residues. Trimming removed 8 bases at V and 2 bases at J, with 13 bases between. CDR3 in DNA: TGTGCCAGCCGAGCCGGGACTCCCTACGAGCAGTACTTC. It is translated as CASRAGTPYEQYF.

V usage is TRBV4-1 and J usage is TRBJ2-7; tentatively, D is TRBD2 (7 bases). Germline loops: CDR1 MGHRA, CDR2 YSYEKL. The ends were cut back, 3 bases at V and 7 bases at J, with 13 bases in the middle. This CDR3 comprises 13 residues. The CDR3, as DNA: TGCGCCAGCAGCCACGGGGGGCCTGGGGAGCAGTACTTC. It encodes CASSHGGPGEQYF.

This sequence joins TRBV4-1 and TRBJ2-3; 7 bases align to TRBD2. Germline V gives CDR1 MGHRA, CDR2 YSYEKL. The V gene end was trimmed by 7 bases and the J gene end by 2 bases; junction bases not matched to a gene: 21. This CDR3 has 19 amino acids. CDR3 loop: CASTSRPVGSGGYTDTQYF. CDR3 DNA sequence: TGCGCCAGCACCTCAAGGCCTGTTGGTTCCGGGGGGTACACAGATACGCAGTATTTT.

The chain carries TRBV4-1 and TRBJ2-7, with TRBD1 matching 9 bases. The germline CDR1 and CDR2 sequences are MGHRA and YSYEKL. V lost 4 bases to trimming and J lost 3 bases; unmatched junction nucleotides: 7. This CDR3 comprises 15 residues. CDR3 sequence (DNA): TGCGCCAGCAGCCCGGGACAGGGTAGTGGCTACGAGCAGTACTTC. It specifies CASSPGQGSGYEQYF.